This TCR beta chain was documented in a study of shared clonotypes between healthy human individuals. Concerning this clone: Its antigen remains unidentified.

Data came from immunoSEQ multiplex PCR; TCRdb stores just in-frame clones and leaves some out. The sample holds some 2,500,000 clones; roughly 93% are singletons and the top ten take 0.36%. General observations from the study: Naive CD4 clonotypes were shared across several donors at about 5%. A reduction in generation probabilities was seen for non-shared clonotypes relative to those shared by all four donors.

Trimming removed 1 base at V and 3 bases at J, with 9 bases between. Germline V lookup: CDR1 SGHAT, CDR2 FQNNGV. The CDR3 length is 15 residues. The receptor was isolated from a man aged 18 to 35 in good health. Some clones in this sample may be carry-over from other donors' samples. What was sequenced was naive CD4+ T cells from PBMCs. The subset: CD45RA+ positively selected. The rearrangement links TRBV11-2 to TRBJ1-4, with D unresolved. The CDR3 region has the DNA TGTGCCAGCAGCTTAGGGGGAGTAGCTAATGAAAAACTGTTTTTT. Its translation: CASSLGGVANEKLFF.